The following is a TCR beta chain sequence with its context. Its antigen is still unknown. No base quality information exists; no much larger clone differs at one position. The donors were healthy, HIV-negative adults with no recently reported acute infections or vaccinations. Only Caucasian adults living in Nashville, Tennessee, USA were represented among the donors. CD4+ T cells were enriched by magnetic negative selection, after which naive cells were positively selected on CD45RA and the negative fraction was taken as the memory subset. Blood was obtained by leukapheresis, after which PBMCs were separated by Ficoll-Histopaque density gradient centrifugation and cryopreserved in liquid nitrogen vapor phase. Analytical flow cytometry was used to check the purity and quantity of every magnetically sorted T cell population. Genomic DNA was isolated from each sorted fraction and quantified by UV absorbance on a Nanodrop 2000c.

This sample is drawn from a study of shared clonotypes between healthy human individuals (dated by TCRdb to 2020 to 2022). With respect to the entire study: Three men and two women, aged 18 to 49 years, made up the cohort. For each donor, CD4 naive and CD4 memory were each given three plates, CD8 naive was given two plates, and CD8 memory was given one plate. The study deeply sequenced blood TCR repertoires of about 5 healthy adults to estimate repertoire size and the extent of clonotype sharing between individuals. Different laboratories and diverse techniques were used to prepare libraries and sequence TCR repertoires, to increase sequencing depth and limit assay-specific biases. Each donor's leukapheresis produced roughly between roughly 0.9 and 8.9 billion PBMCs.

Study-level results and caveats: Based on pairwise subsampling, the degree of clonotype sharing among donors was expected to be affected by sequencing depth. Because the study included only a small number of donors, the genetic and exposure-history diversity represented was limited. Sampling was limited to blood, and TCR repertoires in tissue likely differ from TCR repertoires in blood. Even with the large sequencing depth, rarefaction of the sorted-subset datasets indicated that sequencing was incomplete. Larger estimated clonotype richness was generally found for naive subsets than for memory subsets. Compared with non-shared clonotypes, the clonotypes found in all four sorted-subset donors had higher generation probabilities. Across four donors, around 5% of naive CD4, around 3.5% of naive CD8, about 2.3% of memory CD4, and approximately 0.42% of memory CD8 clonotypes were shared.

Using the deep immunoSEQ assay, multiplex PCR amplified TCR CDR3 regions from genomic DNA. For each cell subset, the extracted genomic DNA was distributed evenly across all wells of several immunoSEQ 96-well plates, and each plate served as one replicate. For sorted subsets, roughly 0.2 ug genomic DNA, equal to some 30,000 T cell genomes, was loaded into each replicate PCR. Purified libraries were measured with a Qubit 3.0 fluorometer, size-checked on a Bioanalyzer 2100, and measured again with the KAPA Library Quantification kit. Every immunoSEQ 96-well plate was sequenced on a dedicated single-read 150-cycle Illumina NextSeq 550 flow cell. On the authors' methods: Because only junctional sequences without quality scores were contained in the immunoSEQ output, filtering matching that applied to full-length reads could not be performed. Sequences were annotated with PyIR, a Python wrapper for IgBLAST v1.9, and V/J genes and CDR3 were assigned using IMGT germline references. Reads with weak V/J assignments (E-value above 1e-6), missing CDR3, stop codons, out-of-frame junctions, or ambiguous translated residues were removed. V3J clonotypes were defined as sequences sharing the same inferred V gene, J gene, and CDR3 amino acid sequence. The percentage overlap between two repertoires was calculated by dividing the number of shared unique clonotypes by the size of the smaller repertoire. Richness of each repertoire was evaluated using RTK rarefaction, the Chao1 estimator, and Recon v2.1 estimates of unobserved clonotypes. Generation probabilities were computed with OLGA for all TCRbeta clonotypes obtained by the gDNA method from several donors. Held by TCRdb, this immuneACCESS table contains in-frame sequences only and omits some clones. Under half of the omission traces to an unresolved V gene where checked; the cause of the rest is unknown. V, J and clone size were drawn from that table, and D and trimming were deduced from the DNA. Counted in this sample were some 200,000 clones; roughly 93% of them appeared once. The ten largest clones add up to more than 0.06% of the sample.

CDR1 and CDR2 were assigned from the germline V gene as SGHDN and FVKESK. The CDR3, from cysteine to phenylalanine, totals 16 residues. Only the CDR3 portion is preserved as DNA: 48 bases, with reading frame beginning at the first base. The germline V end is reduced by 1 base and the J end by 5 bases; junction bases left unmatched: 10. Sequencing was carried out using naive CD4+ T cells sorted from blood. The cell subset or site label corresponds to: CD45RA+ positively selected. The chain employs TRBV14 and TRBJ2-5; TRBD2 agrees with 7 junctional bases. The sequence derives from a woman aged 25 to 39 in good health. The nucleotide sequence reads TGTGCCAGCAGCCAAGGCCTGGGCGGGAGACAGGAGACCCAGTACTTC. Translated, it gives CASSQGLGGRQETQYF.